The 8 T cell receptor beta chains listed next were all sequenced from one sample in a study of blood T cell repertoires in COVID-19. Assay: immunoSEQ multiplex PCR; the TCRdb copy retains only in-frame clones and omits some. The sample includes 120,000 to 150,000 clones, about 87% of them seen just once. The sequencing sample was made of peripheral blood. The receptor source for this set is a man aged 80 or over with acute or convalescent COVID-19.

The rearrangement joins TRBV28 to TRBJ1-6, with 8 bases lining up with TRBD1. V gave up 2 bases and J gave up 10 bases; unmatched junction bases: 4. This CDR3 has 14 residues. Germline CDR1 and CDR2: MDHEN and SYDVKM. This CDR3 is CASSLTGGGSPLHF. CDR3 coding DNA: TGTGCCAGCAGTTTAACAGGGGGAGGATCACCCCTCCACTTT.

This chain links TRBV28 with TRBJ1-1; TRBD1 matches at 8 bases. The CDR3 has 16 amino acids. The V segment lost 3 bases and the J segment 1 base; nucleotides outside the gene matches: 7. In germline, CDR1 is MDHEN, CDR2 SYDVKM. CDR3: CASSFRGQGRNTEAFF. The CDR3, as DNA: TGTGCCAGCAGTTTTCGAGGACAGGGACGGAACACTGAAGCTTTCTTT.

The rearrangement links TRBV5-1 to TRBJ2-2; 7 bases are a match to TRBD1. CDR3 size: 18 residues. Germline CDR1 reads SGHRS; CDR2 reads YFSETQ. The V segment lost 3 bases and the J segment 0 bases; nucleotides outside the gene matches: 11. The CDR3 spells CASSSLPRTGANTGELFF. The CDR3 nucleotides are TGCGCCAGCAGCTCCCTCCCCCGGACAGGAGCGAACACCGGGGAGCTGTTTTTT.

The rearrangement joins TRBV25-1 to TRBJ1-2; tentatively, D is TRBD1 (5 bases). V was clipped by 4 bases and J by 8 bases, with 14 bases between them. The CDR3 is made up of 13 amino acids. The germline gives CDR1 MGHDK, CDR2 SYGVNS. This CDR3 reads CASSADGARGYTF. The CDR3 bases are TGTGCCAGCAGTGCCGATGGGGCGCGGGGCTACACCTTC.

This clone was detected once. The chain is built from TRBV10-3 and TRBJ1-2; D ambiguous. CDR1 ENHRY and CDR2 SYGVKD come from the germline V gene. V lost 0 bases and J lost 7, with 12 bases in between. The CDR3 consists of 14 residues. The CDR3 sequence: CAISESYGGFGYTF. The CDR3 DNA reads TGTGCCATCAGTGAGTCGTATGGAGGGTTTGGCTACACCTTC.

The rearrangement joins TRBV7-9 to TRBJ1-2; perhaps TRBD1 as D (6 bases). The CDR3 extends over 13 amino acids. V gave up 3 bases and J gave up 3 bases, with 8 bases separating them. CDR1 is SEHNR, CDR2 FQNEAQ, per germline (reference sequence). This CDR3 reads CASSFRTDYGYTF. Written as DNA, the CDR3 is TGTGCCAGCAGCTTTCGGACAGACTATGGCTACACCTTC. Looking up the rest from reference TRBV7-9 and TRBJ1-2 gives the full variable domain: DTGVSQNPRHKITKRGQNVTFRCDPISEHNRLYWYRQTLGQGPEFLTYFQNEAQLEKSRLLSDRFSAERPKGSFSTLEIQRTEQGDSAMYLCASSFRTDYGYTFGSGTRLTVV.

The genes are TRBV5-1 and TRBJ1-2; TRBD1 aligns across 7 bases. Germline CDR1 is SGHRS and CDR2 is YFSETQ. The CDR3 length is 18 residues. Unmatched junction bases numbered 15, after V lost 4 bases and J lost 0 bases. CDR3 DNA sequence: TGCGCCAGCAGCCCGTGGGGACAGTATTTTTTAGCTAACTATGGCTACACCTTC. Its translation is CASSPWGQYFLANYGYTF.

The chain joins TRBV9 to TRBJ2-7; D remains unclear. This CDR3 spans 11 amino acids. CDR1 SGDLS and CDR2 YYNGEE come from the germline V gene. Trimming cost V 8 bases and J 0 bases, with 6 bases left between them. The CDR3 sequence: CARLTSYEQYF. CDR3 sequence (DNA): TGTGCCAGACTTACCTCCTACGAGCAGTACTTC.